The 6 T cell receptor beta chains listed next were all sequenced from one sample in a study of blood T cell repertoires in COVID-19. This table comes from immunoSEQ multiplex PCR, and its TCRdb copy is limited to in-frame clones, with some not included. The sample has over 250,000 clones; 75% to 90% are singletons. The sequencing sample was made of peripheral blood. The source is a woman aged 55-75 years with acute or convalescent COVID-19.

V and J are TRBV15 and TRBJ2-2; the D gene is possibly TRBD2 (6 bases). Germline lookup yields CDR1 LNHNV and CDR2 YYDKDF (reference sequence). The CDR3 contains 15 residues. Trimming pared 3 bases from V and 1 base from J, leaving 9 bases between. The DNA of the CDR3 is TGTGCCACCAGCAGGGGACTGGTGAACACCGGGGAGCTGTTTTTT. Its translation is CATSRGLVNTGELFF.

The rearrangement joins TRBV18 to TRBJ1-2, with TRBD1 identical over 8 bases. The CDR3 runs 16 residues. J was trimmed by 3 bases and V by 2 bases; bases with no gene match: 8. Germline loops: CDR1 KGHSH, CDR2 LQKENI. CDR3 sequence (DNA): TGTGCCAGCTCACCATCCGCTAACAGGGGGGACTATGGCTACACCTTC. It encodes CASSPSANRGDYGYTF.

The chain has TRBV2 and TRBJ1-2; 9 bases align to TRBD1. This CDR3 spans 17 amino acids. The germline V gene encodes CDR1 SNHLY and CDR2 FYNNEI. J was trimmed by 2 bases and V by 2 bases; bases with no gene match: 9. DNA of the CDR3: TGTGCCAGCAGTGAAAGCCCGGACAGGGGAAGGAACTATGGCTACACCTTC. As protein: CASSESPDRGRNYGYTF.

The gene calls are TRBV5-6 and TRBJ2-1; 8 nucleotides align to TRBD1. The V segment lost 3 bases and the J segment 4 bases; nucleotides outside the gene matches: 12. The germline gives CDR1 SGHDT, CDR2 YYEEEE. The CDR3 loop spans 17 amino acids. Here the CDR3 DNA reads TGTGCCAGCAGCTCCACGATGCCGGGACAGGCATACAATGAGCAGTTCTTC. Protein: CASSSTMPGQAYNEQFF.

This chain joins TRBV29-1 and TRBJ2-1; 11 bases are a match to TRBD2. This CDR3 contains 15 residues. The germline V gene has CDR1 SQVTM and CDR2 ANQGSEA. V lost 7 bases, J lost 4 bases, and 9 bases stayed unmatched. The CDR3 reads CSGSVLAGGYNEQFF. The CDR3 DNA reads TGCAGCGGTTCAGTGCTAGCGGGAGGTTACAATGAGCAGTTCTTC.

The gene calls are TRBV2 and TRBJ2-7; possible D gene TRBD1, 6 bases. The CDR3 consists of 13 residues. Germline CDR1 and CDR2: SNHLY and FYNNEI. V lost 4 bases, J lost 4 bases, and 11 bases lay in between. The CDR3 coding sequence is TGTGCCAGCAGTGTACAGGGTGTGTACGAGCAGTACTTC. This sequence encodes CASSVQGVYEQYF.